This TCR beta chain stems from a study of cytomegalovirus exposure and HLA in healthy donors. The PCR ran on 60 Vbeta and 13 Jbeta primers. Data came from immunoSEQ multiplex PCR; TCRdb stores just in-frame clones and leaves some out. This sample has 130,000 or so clones; approximately 80% occur once, and the top ten carry about 3.5%. The germline CDR1 and CDR2 sequences are SGHDT and YYEEEE. V was shortened by 0 bases and J by 5 bases, with 14 bases between the two germline ends. The CDR3 length is 15 residues. The clonotype comes from a man aged 25 to 45 in good health and CMV-seronegative. What was sequenced was PBMCs. The rearrangement joins TRBV5-6 to TRBJ2-5; tentatively, D is TRBD2 (5 bases). CDR3 in amino acids: CASSLESGGRETQYF. The CDR3 coding sequence is TGTGCCAGCAGCTTGGAGTCAGGAGGAAGGGAGACCCAGTACTTC.